This paragraph reports one T cell receptor beta chain. Antigen: not known. These data originate in a study of T-cell memory formation after mild COVID-19. Study-level points and caveats: Researchers found some responding clones in pre-infection memory, a sign that cross-reactive memory joined. CD8+ contracting clones occupied EMRA, while CD4+ ones occupied mainly CM and EM. CD4+ bias marked clones expanding day 15 to 37, unlike balanced contracting clones.

The germline V gene has CDR1 SGHNT and CDR2 YYREEE (reference sequence). V was clipped by 0 bases and J by 4 bases, with 12 bases between them. The CDR3 contains 15 residues. Sample barcodes and UMIs were carried by the TCR alpha and TCR beta cDNA libraries that 5'RACE generated with constant-segment primers. One entry per CDR3 protein results from TCRdb running MiXCR on the 5' RACE reads. The table records about 400,000 distinct CDR3 sequences, 24% of them present only once. What was sequenced was PBMCs or a T cell subset sorted from them (not recorded which). This clonotype originated in an adult woman who had mild COVID-19 (a few samples of this study predate the infection). Cell type and time point are not known. V gene TRBV5-4 combines with J gene TRBJ2-3; the D gene is possibly TRBD2 (5 bases). CDR3 in amino acids: CASSLGPGYPDTQYF. CDR3 nucleotide sequence: TGTGCCAGCAGCTTGGGGCCGGGATACCCAGATACGCAGTATTTT.